The rows below give T cell receptor beta chains drawn from one sample of a study of T-cell memory formation after mild COVID-19. TCRdb recomputed calls from the 5' RACE reads with MiXCR, one row per CDR3 protein. Among about 340,000 distinct CDR3 sequences listed, about 16% were seen once. The sequencing sample was made of PBMCs or a T cell subset sorted from them (not recorded which). The source of these receptors is a man younger than 35 who had mild COVID-19 (a few samples of this study predate the infection). Cell type and time point are not known. The CDR3 runs from the conserved cysteine through the conserved F or W. A D gene is named only where the DNA matches it firmly. Size is omitted from some rows. Given values are once, few, many or a class for expanded clones.

d_call: .; j_call: TRBJ1-1; v_call: TRBV10-3; clone_size: .; cdr3_aa: CAIRNLGTEAFF; cdr3_nt: TGTGCCATCAGGAACCTTGGGACTGAAGCTTTCTTT
d_call: TRBD2; j_call: TRBJ2-7; v_call: TRBV9; clone_size: few; cdr3_aa: CASSASGGTEEQYF; cdr3_nt: TGTGCCAGCAGCGCCAGCGGGGGGACCGAGGAGCAGTACTTC
d_call: .; j_call: TRBJ2-5; v_call: TRBV29-1; clone_size: few; cdr3_aa: CSVEQGPLWGETQYF; cdr3_nt: TGCAGCGTTGAGCAGGGCCCCTTATGGGGAGAGACCCAGTACTTC
d_call: .; j_call: TRBJ1-5; v_call: TRBV2; clone_size: few; cdr3_aa: CASRQGGGQPQHF; cdr3_nt: TGTGCCAGCAGACAGGGAGGGGGTCAGCCCCAGCATTTT
d_call: .; j_call: TRBJ2-3; v_call: TRBV12-3/TRBV12-4; clone_size: .; cdr3_aa: CASTTGRFRTDTQYF; cdr3_nt: TGTGCCAGCACCACTGGGCGGTTCCGCACAGATACGCAGTATTTT
d_call: .; j_call: TRBJ2-1; v_call: TRBV5-1; clone_size: many; cdr3_aa: CASSPAGFSSYNEQFF; cdr3_nt: TGCGCCAGCAGCCCGGCTGGCTTCAGCTCCTACAATGAGCAGTTCTTC
d_call: TRBD1; j_call: TRBJ2-1; v_call: TRBV5-6; clone_size: few; cdr3_aa: CASSLGTGALNEQFF; cdr3_nt: TGTGCCAGCAGCTTGGGGACAGGGGCTCTAAATGAGCAGTTCTTC
d_call: TRBD1; j_call: TRBJ2-1; v_call: TRBV7-2; clone_size: many; cdr3_aa: CASSLGGTGGVVEQFF; cdr3_nt: TGTGCCAGCAGCTTAGGCGGGACAGGGGGAGTAGTTGAGCAGTTCTTC
d_call: .; j_call: TRBJ1-5; v_call: TRBV6-6; clone_size: few; cdr3_aa: CASGNLYSNQPQHF; cdr3_nt: TGTGCCAGCGGTAACCTTTATAGCAATCAGCCCCAGCATTTT
d_call: TRBD2; j_call: TRBJ2-7; v_call: TRBV27; clone_size: .; cdr3_aa: CASSLGVSGREQYF; cdr3_nt: TGTGCCAGCAGTTTAGGGGTTAGCGGGAGGGAGCAGTACTTC
d_call: .; j_call: TRBJ2-1; v_call: TRBV30; clone_size: .; cdr3_aa: CAWSRSMAYNEQFF; cdr3_nt: TGTGCCTGGAGCCGCTCTATGGCCTACAATGAGCAGTTCTTC
d_call: TRBD2; j_call: TRBJ2-3; v_call: TRBV5-5; clone_size: .; cdr3_aa: CASSFLAGGPGTDTQYF; cdr3_nt: TGTGCCAGCAGCTTCCTAGCGGGGGGGCCAGGCACAGATACGCAGTATTTT
d_call: .; j_call: TRBJ1-5; v_call: TRBV6-2/TRBV6-3; clone_size: once; cdr3_aa: CASSYQVGGPQHF; cdr3_nt: TGTGCCAGCAGTTACCAGGTCGGGGGGCCCCAGCATTTT
d_call: .; j_call: TRBJ2-3; v_call: TRBV28; clone_size: .; cdr3_aa: CASTSARHTDTQYF; cdr3_nt: TGTGCCAGCACCTCAGCCCGACACACAGATACGCAGTATTTT
d_call: .; j_call: TRBJ2-5; v_call: TRBV7-2; clone_size: few; cdr3_aa: CASSLDRLRYQETQYF; cdr3_nt: TGTGCCAGCAGCCTCGACCGACTCCGGTACCAAGAGACCCAGTACTTC
d_call: TRBD1; j_call: TRBJ2-1; v_call: TRBV4-3; clone_size: many; cdr3_aa: CASSQNTGTGGNEQFF; cdr3_nt: TGCGCCAGCAGCCAAAATACTGGGACAGGGGGCAATGAGCAGTTCTTC
d_call: .; j_call: TRBJ2-5; v_call: TRBV2; clone_size: few; cdr3_aa: CASAGGRDTYQETQYF; cdr3_nt: TGTGCCAGCGCTGGGGGTCGGGACACCTACCAAGAGACCCAGTACTTC
d_call: .; j_call: TRBJ2-1; v_call: TRBV6-2/TRBV6-3; clone_size: few; cdr3_aa: CASSYSRAYNEQFF; cdr3_nt: TGTGCCAGCAGTTACTCGCGGGCATACAATGAGCAGTTCTTC
d_call: TRBD1; j_call: TRBJ2-5; v_call: TRBV12-3/TRBV12-4; clone_size: few; cdr3_aa: CASRPGQGKETQYF; cdr3_nt: TGTGCCAGCAGACCGGGACAGGGGAAGGAGACCCAGTACTTC
d_call: TRBD1; j_call: TRBJ2-5; v_call: TRBV6-2/TRBV6-3; clone_size: .; cdr3_aa: CASRWTGVETQYF; cdr3_nt: TGTGCCAGCAGGTGGACAGGTGTCGAGACCCAGTACTTC
d_call: TRBD2; j_call: TRBJ2-1; v_call: TRBV11-2; clone_size: few; cdr3_aa: CASSLWLAGIDEQFF; cdr3_nt: TGTGCCAGCAGCTTGTGGCTAGCGGGTATCGATGAGCAGTTCTTC
d_call: TRBD2; j_call: TRBJ2-7; v_call: TRBV5-1; clone_size: few; cdr3_aa: CASSLAPGLDSYEQYF; cdr3_nt: TGCGCCAGCAGCTTGGCCCCGGGACTAGATTCTTACGAGCAGTACTTC
d_call: .; j_call: TRBJ1-1; v_call: TRBV12-3/TRBV12-4; clone_size: .; cdr3_aa: CASSLEQGYTEAFF; cdr3_nt: TGTGCCAGCAGTTTAGAACAGGGCTACACTGAAGCTTTCTTT
d_call: .; j_call: TRBJ1-2; v_call: TRBV6-6; clone_size: few; cdr3_aa: CASSYSGSNYGYTF; cdr3_nt: TGTGCCAGCAGTTACTCGGGATCTAACTATGGCTACACCTTC
d_call: .; j_call: TRBJ2-3; v_call: TRBV20-1; clone_size: many; cdr3_aa: CSQKWRGTDTQYF; cdr3_nt: TGCAGTCAAAAGTGGAGAGGGACAGATACGCAGTATTTT
d_call: TRBD1; j_call: TRBJ2-2; v_call: TRBV12-3/TRBV12-4; clone_size: .; cdr3_aa: CASRLGQGRRELFF; cdr3_nt: TGTGCCAGCAGACTCGGACAGGGAAGGCGGGAGCTGTTTTTT
d_call: .; j_call: TRBJ2-3; v_call: TRBV3-1; clone_size: few; cdr3_aa: CASSSGPGNTQYF; cdr3_nt: TGTGCCAGCAGCTCCGGCCCCGGGAATACGCAGTATTTT
d_call: .; j_call: TRBJ1-5; v_call: TRBV12-3/TRBV12-4; clone_size: few; cdr3_aa: CASSAETGPNSNQPQHF; cdr3_nt: TGTGCCAGCAGCGCCGAGACGGGGCCGAATAGCAATCAGCCCCAGCATTTT
d_call: .; j_call: TRBJ2-7; v_call: TRBV6-5; clone_size: few; cdr3_aa: CASSYARGAGYEQYF; cdr3_nt: TGTGCCAGCAGTTACGCCCGGGGGGCCGGGTACGAGCAGTACTTC
d_call: .; j_call: TRBJ2-2; v_call: TRBV5-5; clone_size: .; cdr3_aa: CASSLGNHMNTGELFF; cdr3_nt: TGTGCCAGCAGCTTGGGCAATCACATGAACACCGGGGAGCTGTTTTTT
d_call: .; j_call: TRBJ2-1; v_call: TRBV7-7; clone_size: .; cdr3_aa: CASSLEQGGEQFF; cdr3_nt: TGTGCTAGCAGCTTAGAACAGGGCGGCGAGCAGTTCTTC
d_call: .; j_call: TRBJ2-5; v_call: TRBV5-1; clone_size: few; cdr3_aa: CASRLGGRETQYF; cdr3_nt: TGCGCCAGCCGCCTGGGGGGGCGAGAGACCCAGTACTTC
d_call: TRBD1; j_call: TRBJ1-6; v_call: TRBV30; clone_size: .; cdr3_aa: CAWRGDRGNSPLHF; cdr3_nt: TGTGCCTGGAGGGGGGACAGGGGTAATTCACCCCTCCACTTT
d_call: .; j_call: TRBJ2-1; v_call: TRBV24-1; clone_size: few; cdr3_aa: CATSDYGSANNEQFF; cdr3_nt: TGTGCCACCAGTGATTATGGCTCAGCTAACAATGAGCAGTTCTTC
d_call: .; j_call: TRBJ1-1; v_call: TRBV12-3/TRBV12-4; clone_size: few; cdr3_aa: CASSFWGGQGEAFF; cdr3_nt: TGTGCCAGCAGTTTTTGGGGGGGCCAGGGTGAAGCTTTCTTT
d_call: TRBD1; j_call: TRBJ2-1; v_call: TRBV6-5; clone_size: few; cdr3_aa: CASSYPGTDGRHEQFF; cdr3_nt: TGTGCCAGCAGTTATCCCGGGACAGATGGTCGTCATGAGCAGTTCTTC
d_call: TRBD1; j_call: TRBJ1-1; v_call: TRBV6-5; clone_size: many; cdr3_aa: CASSLYRGTEAFF; cdr3_nt: TGTGCCAGCAGTTTGTACAGGGGCACTGAAGCTTTCTTT